The rows below give T cell receptor beta chains drawn from one sample of a study of breast tumors, draining lymph nodes, adjacent tissues. Using its own MiXCR run on the multiplex PCR reads, TCRdb lists one record per CDR3 protein. The repertoire includes 150,000 to 250,000 distinct CDR3 sequences, about 32% of them detected once, and 4% to 4.5% sits in the top ten. Sequencing used axillary lymph node tissue. These receptors were taken from a female donor with breast cancer. Some clones in this sample may be carry-over from other donors' samples. Both conserved end residues are part of each CDR3. The D gene is left open where the match is weak. Size is stated for part of the rows, as once, few or many counts, or as a class when the clone is expanded.

D	size	V	J	CDR3	DNA
-	many	TRBV20-1	TRBJ1-5	CSARTGRPQHF	TGCAGTGCTAGAACGGGGAGGCCCCAGCATTTT
-	many	TRBV19	TRBJ2-3	CASSMSSGYSTDTQYF	TGTGCCAGTAGTATGTCGAGCGGCTATAGCACAGATACGCAGTATTTT
TRBD2	many	TRBV15	TRBJ2-2	CATSTRTSGGGNTGELFF	TGTGCCACCAGCACAAGAACTAGCGGGGGGGGGAACACCGGGGAGCTGTTTTTT
-	many	TRBV5-5	TRBJ2-7	CASSLDGPEQYF	TGTGCCAGCAGCTTAGACGGTCCCGAGCAGTACTTC
TRBD2	many	TRBV20-1	TRBJ2-1	CSAMGLASEQFF	TGCAGTGCCATGGGACTAGCAAGTGAGCAGTTCTTC
-	-	TRBV25-1	TRBJ1-5	CASSGWGLPQPQHF	TGTGCCAGCAGTGGGTGGGGGCTCCCTCAGCCCCAGCATTTT
-	many	TRBV18	TRBJ1-2	CASSPRQENYGYTF	TGTGCCAGCTCACCAAGACAGGAGAACTATGGCTACACCTTC
TRBD1	few	TRBV9	TRBJ1-2	CASSPRDRANYGSTF	TGTGCCAGCAGCCCAAGGGACAGAGCTAACTATGGCTCCACCTTC
-	many	TRBV3-1	TRBJ1-2	CASSQGGTAYGYTF	TGTGCCAGCAGCCAAGGTGGAACAGCCTATGGCTACACCTTC
-	many	TRBV6-1	TRBJ2-1	CASSGLTGYNEQFF	TGTGCCAGCAGTGGGTTGACAGGTTACAATGAGCAGTTCTTC
-	many	TRBV2	TRBJ2-2	CASSGVGVLTGELFF	TGTGCCAGCAGTGGGGTTGGGGTCCTCACCGGGGAGCTGTTTTTT
-	many	TRBV20-1	TRBJ1-4	CSARAGATRHEKLFF	TGCAGTGCTAGAGCTGGGGCCACGAGGCATGAAAAACTGTTTTTT
TRBD2	-	TRBV12-3/TRBV12-4	TRBJ2-3	CASSTLAGEGADTQYF	TGTGCCAGCAGCACCCTAGCGGGAGAAGGGGCAGATACGCAGTATTTT
TRBD1	many	TRBV5-1	TRBJ1-3	CASSLFQGESGNTIYF	TGCGCCAGCAGCTTGTTTCAGGGGGAGTCCGGAAACACCATATATTTT
-	many	TRBV5-5	TRBJ2-7	CASSRARTVAYEQYF	TGTGCCAGCAGCCGCGCGAGGACAGTTGCCTACGAGCAGTACTTC
-	many	TRBV20-1	TRBJ1-6	CSASAQGDGSPLHF	TGCAGTGCTAGTGCACAGGGCGACGGATCACCCCTCCACTTT
-	-	TRBV29-1	TRBJ1-2	CSLEGVTTHGYTF	TGCAGCTTGGAGGGGGTAACTACCCATGGCTACACCTTC
-	-	TRBV19	TRBJ1-6	CASRSGRGIGSPLHF	TGTGCCAGTAGAAGCGGCAGGGGTATCGGTTCACCCCTCCACTTT
-	many	TRBV12-3/TRBV12-4	TRBJ1-6	CASRGRQGGGSPLHF	TGTGCCAGCAGGGGCAGGCAGGGAGGAGGGTCACCCCTCCACTTT
-	many	TRBV20-1	TRBJ1-5	CSAPAGTGNQPQHF	TGCAGTGCCCCAGCCGGGACGGGAAATCAGCCCCAGCATTTT
-	-	TRBV11-2	TRBJ1-1	CASSSLRDILREAFF	TGTGCCAGCAGCTCTCTCCGGGACATACTCCGTGAAGCTTTCTTT
-	-	TRBV7-2	TRBJ2-1	CASSLRPDSEQFF	TGTGCCAGCAGCTTGAGACCGGACAGTGAGCAGTTCTTC
TRBD2	few	TRBV27	TRBJ2-7	CASSFRSGGPYEQYF	TGTGCCAGCAGTTTCCGTAGCGGGGGCCCCTACGAGCAGTACTTC
-	-	TRBV6-5	TRBJ1-1	CASTRGTEAFF	TGTGCCAGCACCCGAGGAACTGAAGCTTTCTTT
-	-	TRBV5-1	TRBJ1-1	CASSSGSGRRAAEAFF	TGCGCCAGCAGCTCCGGCTCAGGGAGAAGGGCCGCTGAAGCTTTCTTT
TRBD2	many	TRBV4-1	TRBJ2-7	CASSQEVAGGPYEQYF	TGCGCCAGCAGCCAGGAGGTAGCGGGGGGGCCATACGAGCAGTACTTC
-	many	TRBV12-3/TRBV12-4	TRBJ1-5	CASGSGSRPSNQPQHF	TGTGCCAGCGGCTCGGGCAGCCGACCTAGCAATCAGCCCCAGCATTTT
-	many	TRBV4-3	TRBJ1-5	CASSQTTGPHQPQHF	TGCGCCAGCAGCCAAACGACAGGTCCCCACCAGCCCCAGCATTTT
-	-	TRBV2	TRBJ2-5	CASSEGGANQETQYF	TGTGCCAGCAGTGAGGGGGGGGCCAACCAAGAGACCCAGTACTTC
-	many	TRBV6-5	TRBJ2-7	CASTGRDYEQYF	TGTGCCAGCACCGGGCGGGATTACGAGCAGTACTTC
TRBD1	few	TRBV28	TRBJ1-2	CASRPVTGRQFNYGYTF	TGTGCCAGCAGGCCGGTGACAGGGAGGCAATTTAACTATGGCTACACCTTC
TRBD2	many	TRBV19	TRBJ2-1	CASPLAGGPNRGNEQFF	TGTGCCAGCCCGCTAGCGGGAGGGCCCAACCGGGGTAATGAGCAGTTCTTC
TRBD2	many	TRBV20-1	TRBJ2-7	CSARDWGTSGTNYEQYF	TGCAGTGCTAGAGATTGGGGGACTAGCGGAACAAACTACGAGCAGTACTTC
-	many	TRBV7-2	TRBJ2-1	CASSSNLRVEQFF	TGTGCCAGCAGCTCTAACCTCAGGGTTGAGCAGTTCTTC
-	many	TRBV7-6	TRBJ2-7	CASSRRRGSYEQYF	TGTGCCAGCAGCCGAAGACGGGGCTCCTACGAGCAGTACTTC
TRBD1	-	TRBV6-5	TRBJ2-7	CASSDTGGEQYF	TGCGCCAGCAGCGATACAGGGGGCGAGCAGTACTTC